This T cell receptor (beta chain) was recorded in a study of CD8 T cells in Susac syndrome. Random hexamers were used to reverse transcribe an amount of roughly 0.45 to 1 ug RNA. TCRdb re-called the immunoSEQ multiplex PCR reads through MiXCR, storing one row per CDR3 protein. The data show fewer than 85,000 distinct CDR3 sequences, less than 95% seen once. TEMRA cells were enriched by FACS, and CD4+ and CD8+ T cells were negatively isolated. The V gene end was trimmed by 6 bases and the J gene end by 1 base; junction bases not matched to a gene: 8. Germline lookup yields CDR1 MGHDK and CDR2 SYGVNS. CDR3 size: 15 residues.

The sequence was obtained from a human donor with multiple sclerosis. The chain carries TRBV25-1 and TRBJ1-1, with 7 bases fitting TRBD1. The sample taken for sequencing was CD8+ T cells from PBMCs. The CDR3: CASRISGQPNTEAFF. CDR3 DNA sequence: TGTGCCAGCAGAATATCGGGACAGCCGAACACTGAAGCTTTCTTT.